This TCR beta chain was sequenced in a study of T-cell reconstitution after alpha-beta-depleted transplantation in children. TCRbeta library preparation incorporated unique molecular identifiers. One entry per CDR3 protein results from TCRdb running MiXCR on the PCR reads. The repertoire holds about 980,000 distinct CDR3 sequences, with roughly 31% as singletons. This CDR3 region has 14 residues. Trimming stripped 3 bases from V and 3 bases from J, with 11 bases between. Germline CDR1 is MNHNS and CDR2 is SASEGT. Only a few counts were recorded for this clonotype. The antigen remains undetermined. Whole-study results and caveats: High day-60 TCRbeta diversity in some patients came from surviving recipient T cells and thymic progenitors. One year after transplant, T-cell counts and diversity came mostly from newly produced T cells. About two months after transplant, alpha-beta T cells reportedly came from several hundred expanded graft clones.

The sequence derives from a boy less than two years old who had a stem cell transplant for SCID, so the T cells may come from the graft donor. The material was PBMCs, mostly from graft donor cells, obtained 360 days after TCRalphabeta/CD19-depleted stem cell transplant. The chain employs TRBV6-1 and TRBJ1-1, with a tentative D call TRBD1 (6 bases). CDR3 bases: TGTGCCAGCAGTGAGCAGGGGTTGGACACTGAAGCTTTCTTT. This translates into CASSEQGLDTEAFF.